This passage covers 32 T cell receptor beta chains from one sample sequenced in a study of post-analysis software for immune sequencing data. Carried by the TCR beta cDNA libraries were unique molecular identifiers. TCRdb reprocessed the PCR reads with MiXCR, giving one entry per CDR3 protein. The sample includes around 710,000 distinct CDR3 sequences, roughly 46% of them seen just once. The antigens of these receptors remain unknown. Study-level results: Patients used roughly five TRBV segments, including TRBV5-6, TRBV5-1 and TRBV20-1, more often than controls.

The material sequenced was blood. All receptors derive from a girl between 5 and 17 years old with multiple sclerosis.

In its sample, this clonotype was seen once. V is TRBV28 and J is TRBJ2-5, with 7 bases lining up with TRBD1. V gave up 4 bases and J gave up 1 base; unmatched junction bases: 12. CDR3 length equals 17 residues. Germline lookup yields CDR1 MDHEN and CDR2 SYDVKM. CDR3 nucleotide sequence: TGTGCCAGCAGTTCCCCACGTACAAGGACAGGCCAAGAGACCCAGTACTTC. It specifies CASSSPRTRTGQETQYF.

This clonotype was counted only a few times. The chain combines TRBV20-1 with TRBJ2-1, with D possibly TRBD1 on 5 matching bases. The CDR3 consists of 14 residues. The V end lost 2 bases, the J end lost 4 bases, and 12 bases lay between the germline ends. Germline CDR1 is DFQATT and CDR2 is SNEGSKA (reference sequence). The CDR3 nucleotides are TGCAGTGCTAGACCTAATCACAGGTACAATGAGCAGTTCTTC. Amino acids: CSARPNHRYNEQFF.

The gene calls are TRBV12-3 or TRBV12-4 and TRBJ1-2; D is possibly TRBD1 (5 bases). This CDR3 is 14 amino acids long. Trimming pared 3 bases from V and 8 bases from J, leaving 16 bases between. The CDR3, as DNA: TGTGCCAGCAGTTTCCACATGGACGGGGGAGGCTACACCTTC. Its protein product is CASSFHMDGGGYTF.

In this sample, this clonotype turned up a few times. The rearrangement uses TRBV5-1 and TRBJ2-1; D is perhaps TRBD2 (5 bases). Trimming removed 5 bases at V and 7 bases at J, with 19 bases between. Germline lookup yields CDR1 SGHRS and CDR2 YFSETQ. The CDR3 covers 15 residues. The CDR3 nucleotides read TGCGCCAGCAGAGGGAAGAAAGGGCCGGGGAATGAGCAGTTCTTC. Its protein product is CASRGKKGPGNEQFF.

V gene TRBV18 combines with J gene TRBJ1-1; D call uncertain. V lost 3 bases to trimming and J lost 4 bases, with 12 bases between them. Germline assignment: CDR1 KGHSH and CDR2 LQKENI. The CDR3 runs 14 residues. For the CDR3, the DNA is TGTGCCAGCTCACCGTCGAGGGTACGCACTGAAGCTTTCTTT. Its protein is CASSPSRVRTEAFF.

This clonotype has just a few counts. The rearrangement joins TRBV15 to TRBJ2-1, with D possibly TRBD1 on 6 matching bases. Germline values: CDR1 LNHNV, CDR2 YYDKDF (reference sequence). V was clipped by 4 bases and J by 5 bases, with 15 bases between them. The CDR3 loop spans 15 amino acids. CDR3 DNA sequence: TGTGCCACCAGCAAAGACAGGACCCCAAACAATGAGCAGTTCTTC. Translated, it gives CATSKDRTPNNEQFF.

The chain couples TRBV6-5 to TRBJ2-1; 9 bases line up with TRBD2. Germline V lookup: CDR1 MNHEY, CDR2 SVGAGI. V was clipped by 7 bases and J by 7 bases; unmatched bases: 11. The CDR3 is made up of 15 amino acids. The chain's CDR3 is CASTHAGLAANEQFF. The CDR3 DNA reads as TGTGCCAGCACCCACGCGGGACTAGCTGCTAATGAGCAGTTCTTC.

For this clonotype: Compared with germline, one end of the junction differs, possibly owing to a read error. The rearrangement uses TRBV5-1 and TRBJ2-6, with a possible D match to TRBD2 (6 bases). This CDR3 comprises 15 residues. Per germline, CDR1 SGHRS and CDR2 YFSETQ. CDR3 DNA sequence: TGTGCCAGCAGCCCCGGGAGCTCTGGGGCCAACGTCCTGACTTTC. Translating gives CASSPGSSGANVLTF.

The chain recombines TRBV28 with TRBJ2-4; perhaps TRBD1 as D (6 bases). The end of the DNA fits TRBJ2-7 better, so the J call may be wrong. The germline gives CDR1 MDHEN, CDR2 SYDVKM. CDR3 length: 14 amino acids. The CDR3 sequence is CASTHYRVQDEQYF. CDR3 coding DNA: TGTGCCAGCACCCATTACAGGGTTCAAGACGAGCAGTACTTC.

This clonotype was detected a few times. J is TRBJ2-7 and V is TRBV24-1; 10 bases map to TRBD1. This CDR3 contains 15 residues. From germline, CDR1 is KGHDR and CDR2 SFDVKD. Unmatched junction bases numbered 5, after V lost 4 bases and J lost 3 bases. CDR3 in amino acids: CATSEGTGDVYEQYF. DNA of the CDR3: TGTGCCACCAGTGAAGGGACAGGGGATGTCTACGAGCAGTACTTC.

The genes are TRBV6-1 and TRBJ1-1; 7 bases line up with TRBD1. There are 14 residues in the CDR3. With V trimmed by 5 bases and J by 7 bases, 10 bases remained unmatched. CDR1 is MNHNS, CDR2 SASEGT, per germline. This chain's CDR3 is CASSPNRGRVEAFF. The DNA for the CDR3 is TGTGCCAGCAGTCCGAACAGGGGCCGCGTTGAAGCTTTCTTT.

The chain has TRBV6-5 and TRBJ2-1, with TRBD2 identical over 11 bases. J was trimmed by 7 bases and V by 5 bases; bases with no gene match: 7. This CDR3 is built from 15 residues. Germline-derived CDR1 and CDR2 are MNHEY and SVGAGI. CDR3 sequence: CASSTLAGEGNEQFF. The CDR3 coding sequence is TGTGCCAGCAGTACACTAGCGGGAGAGGGTAATGAGCAGTTCTTC.

The sample holds a few counts of this clonotype. The rearrangement links TRBV20-1 to TRBJ2-1; D is possibly TRBD1 (5 bases). V lost 5 bases, J lost 0 bases, and 14 bases lay in between. The CDR3 extends over 15 amino acids. Germline V gene data show CDR1 as DFQATT and CDR2 as SNEGSKA (reference sequence). This CDR3 reads CSAGPLDSSYNEQFF. The CDR3 nucleotides read TGCAGTGCTGGTCCACTCGACAGCTCCTACAATGAGCAGTTCTTC.

V is TRBV20-1 and J is TRBJ1-5; D gene uncertain. The CDR3 totals 15 residues. Germline V lookup: CDR1 DFQATT, CDR2 SNEGSKA (reference sequence). Trimming took off 2 bases at V and 6 bases at J, with 17 bases between the two ends. The CDR3 nucleotides read TGCAGTGCTAGACACTTAGGTGAATCCAGTCAGCCCCAGCATTTT. It specifies CSARHLGESSQPQHF.

The chain links TRBV29-1 to TRBJ2-5; tentatively, D is TRBD2 (5 bases). This CDR3 has 12 amino acids. V lost 4 bases, J lost 1 base, and 7 bases lay in between. Germline V gives CDR1 SQVTM, CDR2 ANQGSEA. The CDR3 nucleotides are TGCAGCGTTGCAACTAGCCAAGAGACCCAGTACTTC. Amino acid sequence: CSVATSQETQYF.

The chain has TRBV20-1 and TRBJ2-4, with D uncertain. From germline, CDR1 is DFQATT and CDR2 SNEGSKA (reference sequence). The length of the CDR3 is 14 residues. V lost 6 bases, J lost 1 base, and 13 bases lay in between. The CDR3 bases are TGCAGTGCCCCTAACAGTGGGGCCAAAAACATTCAGTACTTC. Protein product: CSAPNSGAKNIQYF.

This clonotype was seen a few times. The V call is TRBV29-1, the J call TRBJ2-1; a weak D match, TRBD1 (5 bases). Germline CDR1 is SQVTM and CDR2 is ANQGSEA. With 8 bases removed from V and 3 bases from J, the gap between germline ends came to 8 bases. The CDR3 runs 11 residues. CDR3 amino acids: CSFQGYNEQFF. CDR3 coding DNA: TGCAGCTTCCAGGGCTACAATGAGCAGTTCTTC.

V gene TRBV7-3 combines with J gene TRBJ2-5; tentatively, D is TRBD2 (6 bases). The V and J ends lost 0 bases and 4 bases respectively, with 12 bases between them. The V gene's germline CDR1 is SGHTA and CDR2 FQGTGA. CDR3 length: 15 residues. In nucleotides, the CDR3 is TGTGCCAGCAGCTTAACCGGGGGAAGGGCAGAGACCCAGTACTTC. Translating it yields CASSLTGGRAETQYF. The full variable domain, in which reference TRBV7-3 and TRBJ2-5 provide the parts outside the CDR3, is GAGVSQTPSNKVTEKGKYVELRCDPISGHTALYWYRQSLGQGPEFLIYFQGTGAADDSGLPNDRFFAVRPEGSVSTLKIQRTERGDSAVYLCASSLTGGRAETQYFGPGTRLLVL.

This clonotype has only a few counts. The V call is TRBV20-1, the J call TRBJ2-7; no clear D. Germline V gives CDR1 DFQATT, CDR2 SNEGSKA (reference sequence). The CDR3 length is 11 residues. V shed 0 bases and J shed 6 bases, with 6 bases lying between them. The CDR3 loop reads CSAREFGEQYF. CDR3 DNA sequence: TGCAGTGCTAGAGAGTTTGGCGAGCAGTACTTC.

This clonotype appeared a few times. The V call is TRBV28, the J call TRBJ2-1, with 9 bases identical to TRBD1. This CDR3 contains 16 residues. Germline CDR1 MDHEN, CDR2 SYDVKM. J lost 3 bases, V lost 5 bases, and 8 bases had no gene match. CDR3 protein: CASSPGTGWDYNEQFF. CDR3 DNA sequence: TGTGCCAGCAGTCCCGGGACAGGGTGGGACTACAATGAGCAGTTCTTC.

Only a few counts were recorded for this clonotype. The chain couples TRBV10-3 to TRBJ2-7; D gene unclear. Germline CDR1 is ENHRY and CDR2 is SYGVKD. Trimming stripped 3 bases from V and 5 bases from J, with 8 bases between. The CDR3 contains 12 residues. As DNA, the CDR3 is TGTGCCATCAGTGAAAGAACTAACGAGCAGTACTTC. Translating gives CAISERTNEQYF.

The J gene is TRBJ2-7, the V gene TRBV2; D ambiguous. Gene TRBJ2-5 matches the end of the DNA better, so the J call may be wrong. Germline V CDR1 and CDR2: SNHLY, FYNNEI. The CDR3 runs to 15 residues. The CDR3 region is CASSASYVQEETQYF. The CDR3 DNA follows: TGTGCCAGCAGTGCTTCTTACGTCCAAGAAGAGACCCAGTACTTC.

The chain couples TRBV4-1 to TRBJ2-7; no clear D. CDR3 length: 16 residues. Trimming stripped 0 bases from V and 0 bases from J, with 12 bases between. CDR1 is MGHRA, CDR2 YSYEKL, per germline. This CDR3 reads CASSQEAAKSSYEQYF. The CDR3 bases are TGCGCCAGCAGCCAAGAGGCAGCAAAGAGCTCCTACGAGCAGTACTTC.

This clonotype was seen just once. The CDR3 protein is CASSQNPGQGNSPLHF. DNA of the CDR3: TGCGCCAGCAGCCAGAATCCGGGACAGGGAAATTCACCCCTCCACTTT. The V and J genes are TRBV5-1 and TRBJ1-6; the match to TRBD1 covers 9 bases. Germline V gene data show CDR1 as SGHRS and CDR2 as YFSETQ. Trimming cost V 4 bases and J 7 bases; bases outside gene matches: 9. This CDR3 spans 16 amino acids.

This clonotype was counted a few times. The chain recombines TRBV11-2 with TRBJ2-1, with D perhaps being TRBD1 or TRBD2 (5 bases each). This CDR3 is built from 14 residues. V was cut by 1 base and J by 3 bases, with 7 bases left in between. Per the germline V gene, CDR1 is SGHAT and CDR2 is FQNNGV. CDR3 coding DNA: TGTGCCAGCAGCTTAGGGGGGTTCTACAATGAGCAGTTCTTC. It is translated as CASSLGGFYNEQFF.

This rearrangement joins TRBV29-1 to TRBJ2-7; D ambiguous. The CDR3 extends over 12 amino acids. Trimming cost V 6 bases and J 1 base, with 10 bases left between them. Germline lookup yields CDR1 SQVTM and CDR2 ANQGSEA. Here the CDR3 reads CSVGWGSYEQYF. DNA of the CDR3: TGCAGCGTCGGATGGGGATCCTACGAGCAGTACTTC.

This rearrangement joins TRBV27 to TRBJ2-3; tentatively, D is TRBD2 (5 bases). The ends were cut back, 0 bases at V and 1 base at J, with 8 bases in the middle. This CDR3 comprises 15 residues. The V gene's germline CDR1 is MNHEY and CDR2 SMNVEV (reference sequence). DNA of the CDR3: TGTGCCAGCAGTTTATCGGTGAGGGGCACAGATACGCAGTATTTT. Translation: CASSLSVRGTDTQYF.

The count of this clonotype is one. V gene TRBV28 combines with J gene TRBJ2-7, with TRBD2 matching 7 bases. CDR1 and CDR2 from the germline V gene are MDHEN and SYDVKM. Trimming took 3 bases from V and 3 from J; bases not matched to a gene: 8. This CDR3 has 15 amino acids. The CDR3 sequence: CASSFPGEGSYEQYF. The CDR3 coding sequence is TGTGCCAGCAGTTTCCCCGGGGAGGGAAGCTACGAGCAGTACTTC.

V gene TRBV6-2 or TRBV6-3 combines with J gene TRBJ2-7; no firm D call. The CDR3 contains 11 residues. Per germline, CDR1 MNHEY and CDR2 SVGEGT. With 8 bases removed from V and 3 bases from J, the gap between germline ends came to 8 bases. The chain's CDR3 is CASYRFYEQYF. In DNA, the CDR3 is TGTGCCAGCTACAGATTCTACGAGCAGTACTTC.

This clonotype came up a few times. The chain carries TRBV4-2 and TRBJ2-1, with D possibly TRBD2 on 6 matching bases. The germline V and J ends were trimmed by 2 bases and 6 bases, with 14 bases remaining between them. Per the germline V gene, CDR1 is LGHNA and CDR2 is YNFKEQ. The CDR3 is 15 residues long. The CDR3 DNA is TGTGCCAGCAGCCAAATTTTCGGGAGTGGCAATGAGCAGTTCTTC. This codes for CASSQIFGSGNEQFF.

As DNA, the CDR3 is TGTGCCAGCAGTCAACTCGGTGAACCCCAGTACTTC. Amino acid sequence: CASSQLGEPQYF. V and J are TRBV6-6 and TRBJ2-4; no clear D gene. The V and J ends lost 5 bases and 13 bases respectively, with 15 bases between them. This CDR3 is 12 amino acids long. Germline CDR1 reads MNHNY; CDR2 reads SVGAGI (reference sequence).

The rearrangement joins TRBV20-1 to TRBJ2-1; possibly TRBD1 or TRBD2 for D (7 bases each). Germline V gives CDR1 DFQATT, CDR2 SNEGSKA (reference sequence). This CDR3 has 15 residues. The ends were cut back, 7 bases at V and 4 bases at J, with 20 bases in the middle. This CDR3 reads CSVLRIQGGYNEQFF. The CDR3 DNA reads TGCAGTGTTCTTCGGATCCAGGGGGGGTACAATGAGCAGTTCTTC.